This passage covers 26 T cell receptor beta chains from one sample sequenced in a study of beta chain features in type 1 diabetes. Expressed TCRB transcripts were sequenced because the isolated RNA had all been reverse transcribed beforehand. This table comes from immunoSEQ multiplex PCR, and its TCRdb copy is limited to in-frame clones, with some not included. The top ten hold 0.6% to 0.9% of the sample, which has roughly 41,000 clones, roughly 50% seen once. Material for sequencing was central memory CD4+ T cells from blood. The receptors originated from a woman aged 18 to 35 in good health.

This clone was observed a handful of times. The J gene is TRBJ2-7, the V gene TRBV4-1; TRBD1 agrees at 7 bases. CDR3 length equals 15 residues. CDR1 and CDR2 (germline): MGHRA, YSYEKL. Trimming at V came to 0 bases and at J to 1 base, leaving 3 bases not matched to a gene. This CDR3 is CASSQEGGQSYEQYF. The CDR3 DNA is TGCGCCAGCAGCCAAGAAGGGGGCCAGTCCTACGAGCAGTACTTC.

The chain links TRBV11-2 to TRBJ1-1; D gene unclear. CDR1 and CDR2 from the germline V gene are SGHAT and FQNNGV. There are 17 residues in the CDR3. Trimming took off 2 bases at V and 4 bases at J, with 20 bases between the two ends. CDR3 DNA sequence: TGTGCCAGCAGCTTATATACCGGTAGGAGGTCGGGCACTGAAGCTTTCTTT. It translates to CASSLYTGRRSGTEAFF.

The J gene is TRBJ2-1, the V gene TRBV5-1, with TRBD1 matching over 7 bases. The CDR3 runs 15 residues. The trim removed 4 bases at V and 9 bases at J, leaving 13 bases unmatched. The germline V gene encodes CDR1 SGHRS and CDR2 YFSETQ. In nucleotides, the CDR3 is TGCGCCAGCAGCCACGGGACAAGGGGGCTCGGTGAGCAGTTCTTC. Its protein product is CASSHGTRGLGEQFF.

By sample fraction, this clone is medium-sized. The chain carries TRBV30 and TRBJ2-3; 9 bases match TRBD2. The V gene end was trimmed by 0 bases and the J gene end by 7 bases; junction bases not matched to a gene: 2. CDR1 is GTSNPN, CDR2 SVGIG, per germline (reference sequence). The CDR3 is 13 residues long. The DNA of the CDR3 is TGTGCCTGGAGTGTAAGCGGGAGGAATACGCAGTATTTT. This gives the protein CAWSVSGRNTQYF.

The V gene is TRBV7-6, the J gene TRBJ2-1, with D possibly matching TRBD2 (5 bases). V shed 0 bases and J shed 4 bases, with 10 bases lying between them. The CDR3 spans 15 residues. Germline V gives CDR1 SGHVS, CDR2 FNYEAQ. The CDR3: CASSLAASQYNEQFF. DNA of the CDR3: TGTGCCAGCAGCTTAGCGGCTAGCCAGTACAATGAGCAGTTCTTC. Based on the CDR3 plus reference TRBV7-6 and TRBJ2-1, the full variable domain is GAGVSQSPRYKVTKRGQDVALRCDPISGHVSLYWYRQALGQGPEFLTYFNYEAQQDKSGLPNDRFSAERPEGSISTLTIQRTEQRDSAMYRCASSLAASQYNEQFFGPGTRLTVL.

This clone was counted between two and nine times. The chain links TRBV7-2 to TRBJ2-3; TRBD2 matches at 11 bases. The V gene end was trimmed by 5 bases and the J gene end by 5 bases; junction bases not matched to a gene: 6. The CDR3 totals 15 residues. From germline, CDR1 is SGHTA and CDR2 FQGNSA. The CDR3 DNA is TGTGCCAGCAGCCCACTAGCGGGGGTCCTAGATACGCAGTATTTT. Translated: CASSPLAGVLDTQYF.

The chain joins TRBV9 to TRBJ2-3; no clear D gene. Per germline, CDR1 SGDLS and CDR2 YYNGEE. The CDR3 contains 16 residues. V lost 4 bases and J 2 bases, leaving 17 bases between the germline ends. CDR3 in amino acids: CASSQEVLTTTDTQYF. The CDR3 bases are TGTGCCAGCAGCCAAGAGGTCCTAACCACCACAGATACGCAGTATTTT.

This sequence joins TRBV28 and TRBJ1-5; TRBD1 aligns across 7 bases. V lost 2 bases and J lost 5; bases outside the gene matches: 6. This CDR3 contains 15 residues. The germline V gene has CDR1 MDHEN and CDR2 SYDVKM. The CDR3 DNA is TGTGCCAGCAGTTTAGTAGCAGGGGGGTATCAGCCCCAGCATTTT. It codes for CASSLVAGGYQPQHF.

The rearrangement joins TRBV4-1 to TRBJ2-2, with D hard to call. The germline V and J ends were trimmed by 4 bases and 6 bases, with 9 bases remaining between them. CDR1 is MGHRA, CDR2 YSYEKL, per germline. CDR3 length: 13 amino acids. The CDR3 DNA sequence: TGCGCCAGCAGCCCTTTGTCCTCCGGGGAGCTGTTTTTT. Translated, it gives CASSPLSSGELFF.

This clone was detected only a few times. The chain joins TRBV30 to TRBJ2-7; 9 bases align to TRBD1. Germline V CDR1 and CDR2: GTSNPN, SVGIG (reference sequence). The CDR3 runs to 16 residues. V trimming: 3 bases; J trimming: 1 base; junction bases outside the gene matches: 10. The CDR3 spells CAWSATPGQGSYEQYF. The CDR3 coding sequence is TGTGCCTGGAGCGCTACACCGGGACAGGGATCCTACGAGCAGTACTTC. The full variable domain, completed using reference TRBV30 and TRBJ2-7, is SQTIHQWPATLVQPVGSPLSLECTVEGTSNPNLYWYRQAAGRGLQLLFYSVGIGQISSEVPQNLSASRPQDRQFILSSKKLLLSDSGFYLCAWSATPGQGSYEQYFGPGTRLTVT.

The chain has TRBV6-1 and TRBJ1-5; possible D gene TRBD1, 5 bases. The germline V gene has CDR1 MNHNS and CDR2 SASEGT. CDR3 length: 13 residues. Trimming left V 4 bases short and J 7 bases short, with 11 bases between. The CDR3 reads CASSVGGDQPQHF. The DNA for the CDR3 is TGTGCCAGCAGTGTCGGGGGGGACCAGCCCCAGCATTTT.

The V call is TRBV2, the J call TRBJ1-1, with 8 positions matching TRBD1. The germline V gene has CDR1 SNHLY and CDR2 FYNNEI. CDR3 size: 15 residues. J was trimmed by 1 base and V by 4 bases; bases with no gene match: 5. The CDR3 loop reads CASSGTGGSNTEAFF. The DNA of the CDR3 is TGTGCCAGCAGTGGAACAGGGGGATCGAACACTGAAGCTTTCTTT.

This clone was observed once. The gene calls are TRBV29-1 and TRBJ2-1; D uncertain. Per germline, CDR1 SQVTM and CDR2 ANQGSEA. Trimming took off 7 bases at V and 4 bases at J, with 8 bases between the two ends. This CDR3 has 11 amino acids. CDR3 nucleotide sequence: TGCAGCGGCGGATCATACAATGAGCAGTTCTTC. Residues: CSGGSYNEQFF.

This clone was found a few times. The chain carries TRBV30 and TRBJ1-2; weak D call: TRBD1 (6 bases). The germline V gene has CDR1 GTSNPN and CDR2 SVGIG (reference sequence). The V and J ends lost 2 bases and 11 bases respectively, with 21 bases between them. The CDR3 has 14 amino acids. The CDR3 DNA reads TGTGCCTGGAGTACTATACAGGGATCGATTATTTACACCTTC. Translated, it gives CAWSTIQGSIIYTF.

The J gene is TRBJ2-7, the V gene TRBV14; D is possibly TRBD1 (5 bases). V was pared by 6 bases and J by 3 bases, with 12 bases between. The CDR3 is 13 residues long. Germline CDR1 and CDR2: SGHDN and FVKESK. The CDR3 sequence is CASSHDSVYEQYF. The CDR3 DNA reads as TGTGCCAGCAGTCATGACAGTGTCTACGAGCAGTACTTC.

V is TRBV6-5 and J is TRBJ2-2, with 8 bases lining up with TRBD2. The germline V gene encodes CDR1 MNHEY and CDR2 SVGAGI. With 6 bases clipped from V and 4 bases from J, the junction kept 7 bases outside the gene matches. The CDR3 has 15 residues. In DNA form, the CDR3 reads TGTGCCAGCAGACGCATAGCGGGACTCACCGGGGAGCTGTTTTTT. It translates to CASRRIAGLTGELFF.

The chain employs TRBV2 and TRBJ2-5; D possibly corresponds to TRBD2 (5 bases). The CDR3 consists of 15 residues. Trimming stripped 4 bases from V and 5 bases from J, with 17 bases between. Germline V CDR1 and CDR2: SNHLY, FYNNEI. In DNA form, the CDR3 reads TGTGCCAGCAGTGGGGAGTTGCGGATGGACGAGACCCAGTACTTC. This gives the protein CASSGELRMDETQYF. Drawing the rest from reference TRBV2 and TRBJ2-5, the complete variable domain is EPEVTQTPSHQVTQMGQEVILRCVPISNHLYFYWYRQILGQKVEFLVSFYNNEISEKSEIFDDQFSVERPDGSNFTLKIRSTKLEDSAMYFCASSGELRMDETQYFGPGTRLLVL.

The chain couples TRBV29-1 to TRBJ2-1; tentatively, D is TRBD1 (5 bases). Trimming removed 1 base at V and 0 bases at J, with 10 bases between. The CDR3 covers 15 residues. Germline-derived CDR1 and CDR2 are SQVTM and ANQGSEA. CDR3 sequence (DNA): TGCAGCGTTGAAGGAGGACACGACTCCTACAATGAGCAGTTCTTC. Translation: CSVEGGHDSYNEQFF.

The CDR3 sequence: CSVGAGTRSVYGYTF. The CDR3 DNA is TGCAGCGTGGGGGCCGGGACACGATCGGTCTATGGCTACACCTTC. The chain links TRBV29-1 to TRBJ1-2, with D perhaps matching TRBD1 (6 bases). V shed 6 bases and J shed 4 bases, with 21 bases lying between them. This CDR3 comprises 15 residues. Germline values: CDR1 SQVTM, CDR2 ANQGSEA.

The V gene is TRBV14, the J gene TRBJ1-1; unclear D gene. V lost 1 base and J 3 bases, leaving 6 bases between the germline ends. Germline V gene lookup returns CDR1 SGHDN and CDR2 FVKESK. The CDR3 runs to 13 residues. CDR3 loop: CASSQVMYTEAFF. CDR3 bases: TGTGCCAGCAGCCAAGTTATGTACACTGAAGCTTTCTTT. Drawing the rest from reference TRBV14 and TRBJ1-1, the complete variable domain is EAGVTQFPSHSVIEKGQTVTLRCDPISGHDNLYWYRRVMGKEIKFLLHFVKESKQDESGMPNNRFLAERTGGTYSTLKVQPAELEDSGVYFCASSQVMYTEAFFGQGTRLTVV.

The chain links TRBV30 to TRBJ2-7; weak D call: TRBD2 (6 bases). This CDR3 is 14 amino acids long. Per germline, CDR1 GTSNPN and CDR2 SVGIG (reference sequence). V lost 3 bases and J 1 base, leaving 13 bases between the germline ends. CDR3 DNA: TGTGCCTGGAGGAGGGACTCAGTATCCTACGAGCAGTACTTC. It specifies CAWRRDSVSYEQYF.

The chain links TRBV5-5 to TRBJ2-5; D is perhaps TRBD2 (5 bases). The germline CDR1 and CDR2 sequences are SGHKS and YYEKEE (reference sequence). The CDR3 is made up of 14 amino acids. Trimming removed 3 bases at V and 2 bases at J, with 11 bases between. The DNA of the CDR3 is TGTGCCAGCAGCTCCGGGGTAGGACAAGAGACCCAGTACTTC. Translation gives CASSSGVGQETQYF.

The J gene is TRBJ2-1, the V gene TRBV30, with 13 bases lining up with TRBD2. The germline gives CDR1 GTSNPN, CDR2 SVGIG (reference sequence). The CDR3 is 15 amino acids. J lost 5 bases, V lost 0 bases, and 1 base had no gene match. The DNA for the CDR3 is TGTGCCTGGAGTGTGGGACTAGCGGGACACAATGAGCAGTTCTTC. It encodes CAWSVGLAGHNEQFF. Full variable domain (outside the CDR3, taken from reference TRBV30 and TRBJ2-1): SQTIHQWPATLVQPVGSPLSLECTVEGTSNPNLYWYRQAAGRGLQLLFYSVGIGQISSEVPQNLSASRPQDRQFILSSKKLLLSDSGFYLCAWSVGLAGHNEQFFGPGTRLTVL.

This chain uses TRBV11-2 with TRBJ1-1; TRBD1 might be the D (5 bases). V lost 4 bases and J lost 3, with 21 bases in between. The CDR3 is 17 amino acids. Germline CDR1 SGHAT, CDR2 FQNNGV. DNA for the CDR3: TGTGCCAGCAGCTCCTTTGACAGCCGAAGTACGGACACTGAAGCTTTCTTT. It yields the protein CASSSFDSRSTDTEAFF.

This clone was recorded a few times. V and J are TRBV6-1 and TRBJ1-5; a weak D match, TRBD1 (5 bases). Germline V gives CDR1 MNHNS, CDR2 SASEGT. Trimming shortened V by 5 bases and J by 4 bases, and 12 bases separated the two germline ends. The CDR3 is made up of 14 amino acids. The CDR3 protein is CASSFAGTNQPQHF. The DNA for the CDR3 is TGTGCCAGCAGTTTCGCGGGGACTAATCAGCCCCAGCATTTT.

The CDR3 bases are TGTGCCAGCAAGCAGGGGGACTGGGAGACCCAGTACTTC. Translation gives CASKQGDWETQYF. The V gene is TRBV2, the J gene TRBJ2-5; D is possibly TRBD1 (7 bases). The CDR3 extends over 13 amino acids. The germline V and J ends were trimmed by 7 bases and 5 bases, with 14 bases remaining between them. CDR1 SNHLY and CDR2 FYNNEI come from the germline V gene.